This T cell receptor beta chain originates from a study of T cell clones after liver transplantation. V lost 5 bases and J 16 bases, leaving 24 bases between the germline ends. CDR3 size: 13 residues. Germline CDR1 reads GTSNPN; CDR2 reads SVGIG (reference sequence). This clone was seen a single time. The method was immunoSEQ multiplex PCR; TCRdb's version includes in-frame clones alone and lacks a portion of them. This repertoire shows about 80,000 clones, about 82% found once; its top ten account for more than 0.45%. This receptor was identified in a human patient who received a liver transplant. Part of the T cell pool may stem from the graft donor. The chain is built from TRBV30 and TRBJ1-5; D perhaps matches TRBD1 (5 bases). The sample here was CD4+ T cells from blood, taken almost 47 months after liver transplant. The CDR3 DNA reads TGTGCCTGGGGCAGCTCCGGGACGGCCTCGCCCCATTTT. Protein sequence: CAWGSSGTASPHF.